The 28 T cell receptor beta chains below all came from one sample that was sequenced in a study of CD8+ T cells in alopecia areata. As to treatment: oral pan-JAK inhibitor, 5-10 mg twice daily. Isolated RNA was reverse transcribed into cDNA used as the sequencing template. TCRdb keeps only in-frame clones here, not all; method: immunoSEQ multiplex PCR. The profile shows 40,000 to 45,000 clones, 92% of them singletons. The material sequenced was CD8+ T cells sorted from blood, taken at week 24, from a patient treated with tofacitinib. The source is a human donor with alopecia areata.

The chain links TRBV28 to TRBJ1-5; possible D gene TRBD1, 6 bases. The germline V and J ends were trimmed by 5 bases and 4 bases, with 12 bases remaining between them. This CDR3 contains 14 residues. CDR1 MDHEN and CDR2 SYDVKM come from the germline V gene. CDR3 region: CASSIDRTNQPQHF. The CDR3 nucleotides read TGTGCCAGCAGTATCGACAGGACGAATCAGCCCCAGCATTTT. Combining the CDR3 with reference TRBV28 and TRBJ1-5 gives the whole variable domain DVKVTQSSRYLVKRTGEKVFLECVQDMDHENMFWYRQDPGLGLRLIYFSYDVKMKEKGDIPEGYSVSREKKERFSLILESASTNQTSMYLCASSIDRTNQPQHFGDGTRLSIL.

On this clone itself: At one boundary the junction diverges from the germline segment, which might be a read error. The identical CDR3 is also encoded by other nucleotide sequences in the sample. The genes are TRBV27 and TRBJ2-4; 8 bases are shared with TRBD2. Looked up from germline, CDR1 is MNHEY and CDR2 is SMNVEV (reference sequence). This CDR3 contains 21 residues. This CDR3 reads CASSLLRSRLAIRVAKNIQYF. CDR3 in DNA: TGTGCTAGCAGTTTATTAAGGAGTAGACTAGCGATAAGGGTAGCCAAAAACATTCAGTACTTC.

This chain connects TRBV25-1 to TRBJ2-3; D might be TRBD1 (5 bases). CDR3 length: 15 amino acids. V lost 4 bases and J 6 bases, leaving 17 bases between the germline ends. Germline-derived CDR1 and CDR2 are MGHDK and SYGVNS. CDR3 in DNA: TGTGCCAGCAGTGGGCCAGAAGGGGCGCTTGATACGCAGTATTTT. Its translation is CASSGPEGALDTQYF.

The chain uses TRBV6-6 and TRBJ1-5, with TRBD1 as a possible D gene (6 bases). The V gene's germline CDR1 is MNHNY and CDR2 SVGAGI (reference sequence). V was shortened by 6 bases and J by 1 base, with 13 bases between the two germline ends. The CDR3 contains 15 residues. CDR3 in amino acids: CASRDLDRSNQPQHF. The CDR3 DNA is TGTGCCAGCAGAGATCTGGACAGAAGCAATCAGCCCCAGCATTTT.

This chain joins TRBV6-5 and TRBJ1-1, with D possibly matching TRBD1 (6 bases). The CDR3 runs 13 residues. Germline CDR1 is MNHEY and CDR2 is SVGAGI. Trimming removed 6 bases at V and 0 bases at J, with 8 bases between. The CDR3 spells CASRAGVNTEAFF. The DNA for the CDR3 is TGTGCCAGCAGGGCAGGGGTGAACACTGAAGCTTTCTTT.

The rearrangement joins TRBV7-9 to TRBJ2-5; TRBD2 might be the D (5 bases). The CDR3 spans 17 residues. The germline gives CDR1 SEHNR, CDR2 FQNEAQ (reference sequence). The germline V and J ends were trimmed by 1 base and 4 bases, with 19 bases remaining between them. This CDR3 reads CASSLEGQRSAAETQYF. CDR3 nucleotides: TGTGCCAGCAGCTTAGAGGGCCAGCGGTCGGCGGCAGAGACCCAGTACTTC.

The V call is TRBV5-1, the J call TRBJ2-3; the D gene could be TRBD1 or TRBD2 (5 bases each). The CDR3 length is 15 residues. V was trimmed by 0 bases and J by 5 bases, leaving 13 bases between them. Germline lookup yields CDR1 SGHRS and CDR2 YFSETQ. CDR3 in amino acids: CASSLAFGARDTQYF. The CDR3 nucleotides read TGCGCCAGCAGCTTGGCCTTCGGGGCTAGAGATACGCAGTATTTT.

The chain employs TRBV7-9 and TRBJ1-1; maybe TRBD1 (5 bases). Germline V CDR1 and CDR2: SEHNR, FQNEAQ (reference sequence). The V gene lost 6 bases and the J gene lost 0 bases, with 11 bases spanning the gap. The CDR3 covers 14 residues. The CDR3 here is CASSRDSMNTEAFF. The DNA for the CDR3 is TGTGCCAGCAGTCGTGACAGCATGAACACTGAAGCTTTCTTT.

The genes are TRBV10-3 and TRBJ2-7; no clear D. Germline V gene lookup returns CDR1 ENHRY and CDR2 SYGVKD. The CDR3 is 14 residues long. V shed 4 bases and J shed 2 bases, with 12 bases lying between them. CDR3 sequence: CAISGQTSPYEQYF. In DNA form, the CDR3 reads TGTGCCATCAGTGGGCAGACATCCCCCTACGAGCAGTACTTC.

The chain joins TRBV5-1 to TRBJ1-1; D is perhaps TRBD1 (6 bases). The CDR3 is 16 residues long. CDR1 is SGHRS and CDR2 is YFSETQ in the germline V gene. Trimming removed 3 bases from V and 5 bases from J, with 20 bases in between. CDR3 sequence (DNA): TGCGCCAGCAGCTGGGATACAGGGAGGGATGGAACTGAAGCTTTCTTT. Amino acids: CASSWDTGRDGTEAFF.

This rearrangement joins TRBV29-1 to TRBJ2-7, with 8 bases identical to TRBD1. The CDR3 has 14 amino acids. With V trimmed by 3 bases and J by 3 bases, 7 bases remained unmatched. Germline V gives CDR1 SQVTM, CDR2 ANQGSEA. The CDR3 spells CSVETDRADYEQYF. The DNA of the CDR3 is TGCAGCGTTGAGACGGACAGGGCGGACTACGAGCAGTACTTC.

The rearrangement joins TRBV18 to TRBJ2-3; 9 bases are a match to TRBD2. Germline assignment: CDR1 KGHSH and CDR2 LQKENI. V gave up 3 bases and J gave up 3 bases; unmatched junction bases: 13. The length of the CDR3 is 18 residues. The CDR3 nucleotides read TGTGCCAGCTCACCCGCCCCAGCGGGGGGCCTGCAGACAGATACGCAGTATTTT. It translates to CASSPAPAGGLQTDTQYF.

With respect to this clone: Other DNA variants within this sample encode the same CDR3. DNA for the CDR3: TGTGCCAGCAGTTTATTGTCTCGACTAGCGGGGGGCCGCAGCGGGGAGCTGTTTTTT. Translation gives CASSLLSRLAGGRSGELFF. This chain joins TRBV28 and TRBJ2-2, with TRBD2 matching 13 bases. The J segment lost 7 bases and the V segment lost 1 base, leaving 12 bases of the junction unmatched. Germline V gives CDR1 MDHEN, CDR2 SYDVKM. CDR3 length equals 19 residues.

The chain carries TRBV7-9 and TRBJ2-1; D is undetermined. Germline V gives CDR1 SEHNR, CDR2 FQNEAQ (reference sequence). Trimming pared 4 bases from V and 9 bases from J, leaving 13 bases between. The CDR3 spans 13 residues. The CDR3 sequence is CASSSHLYGEQFF. The CDR3 DNA reads TGTGCCAGCAGCTCCCACCTTTACGGTGAGCAGTTCTTC.

This rearrangement joins TRBV27 to TRBJ2-5, with 8 bases matching TRBD2. CDR1 and CDR2 (germline): MNHEY, SMNVEV (reference sequence). With 5 bases clipped from V and 3 bases from J, the junction kept 2 bases outside the gene matches. The CDR3 consists of 13 residues. CDR3 loop: CASSAGLEETQYF. In DNA form, the CDR3 reads TGTGCCAGCAGTGCGGGACTAGAAGAGACCCAGTACTTC.

CDR3 residues: CASSPQGGGEDEKLFF. The CDR3 DNA reads as TGTGCCAGCAGCCCACAGGGAGGGGGGGAAGATGAAAAACTGTTTTTT. This chain links TRBV7-2 with TRBJ1-4; tentative D call: TRBD1 (6 bases). CDR1 and CDR2 (germline): SGHTA, FQGNSA. This CDR3 region has 16 residues. V lost 5 bases to trimming and J lost 6 bases, with 19 bases between them.

The genes are TRBV4-3 and TRBJ2-5, with 9 bases aligning to TRBD2. The CDR3 is 18 amino acids. V was pared by 0 bases and J by 2 bases, with 10 bases of the junction left unmatched. In germline, CDR1 is LGHNA, CDR2 YSLEER. The CDR3 region has the DNA TGCGCCAGCAGCCAAGATCTTTTCGCGGGGGGGGATCAAGAGACCCAGTACTTC. Translation: CASSQDLFAGGDQETQYF.

The chain recombines TRBV4-1 with TRBJ2-1, with D maybe TRBD2 (6 bases). CDR1 is MGHRA and CDR2 is YSYEKL in the germline V gene. The CDR3 spans 13 residues. Trimming pared 3 bases from V and 7 bases from J, leaving 10 bases between. The CDR3 reads CASSHEGTNEQFF. For the CDR3, the DNA is TGCGCCAGCAGCCATGAGGGGACTAATGAGCAGTTCTTC.

The V call is TRBV28, the J call TRBJ2-7, with a possible D match to TRBD2 (6 bases). V was clipped by 7 bases and J by 2 bases, with 12 bases between them. Germline V gives CDR1 MDHEN, CDR2 SYDVKM. The CDR3 sequence is 13 residues long. The CDR3 spells CASTEGTPYEQYF. The CDR3 region has the DNA TGTGCCAGCACCGAGGGGACTCCCTACGAGCAGTACTTC.

A note on this clone: Mismatch with germline at one junction end may stem from a read error. Other nucleotide sequences from this sample produce the same CDR3. This rearrangement joins TRBV6-5 to TRBJ1-5; D is perhaps TRBD1 (5 bases). Per germline, CDR1 MNHEY and CDR2 SVGAGI. This CDR3 has 15 amino acids. The CDR3: CASRTGAYSNQPQHF. DNA of the CDR3: TGTGCCTCCCGAACAGGAGCTTATAGCAATCAGCCCCAGCACTTT.

The chain joins TRBV7-8 to TRBJ2-2; D remains ambiguous. Germline CDR1 reads SGHVS; CDR2 reads FQNEAQ. The CDR3 covers 13 residues. V was shortened by 5 bases and J by 5 bases, with 9 bases between the two germline ends. CDR3 coding DNA: TGTGCCAGCAGCGCTTCGTGGACCGGGGAGCTGTTTTTT. Amino acids: CASSASWTGELFF.

The chain is built from TRBV2 and TRBJ2-5, with a tentative D call TRBD2 (5 bases). The V end lost 7 bases, the J end lost 1 base, and 16 bases lay between the germline ends. Germline values: CDR1 SNHLY, CDR2 FYNNEI. CDR3 size: 15 residues. The CDR3 sequence is CASIRTEVIQETQYF. CDR3 DNA sequence: TGTGCCAGCATCCGGACGGAGGTCATCCAAGAGACCCAGTACTTC.

As for this clone: The sample carries other DNA sequences with the same CDR3. The chain couples TRBV27 to TRBJ2-7, with 10 bases aligning to TRBD1. This CDR3 has 15 amino acids. Germline-derived CDR1 and CDR2 are MNHEY and SMNVEV (reference sequence). V shed 5 bases and J 1 base; nucleotides not matched to a gene: 5. The CDR3 here is CASSLRTGGSYEQYF. In DNA form, the CDR3 reads TGTGCCAGCAGTCTGAGGACAGGGGGATCCTACGAGCAGTACTTC.

In its sample, this clone was seen a few times. The rearrangement uses TRBV29-1 and TRBJ2-7; TRBD2 might be the D (5 bases). Germline CDR1 SQVTM, CDR2 ANQGSEA. Trimming cost V 6 bases and J 2 bases, with 11 bases left between them. CDR3 length: 12 amino acids. The CDR3 DNA reads as TGCAGCGTAGACGGGGTTACCTACGAGCAGTACTTC. This gives the protein CSVDGVTYEQYF.

The genes are TRBV29-1 and TRBJ2-2; 8 bases are a match to TRBD1. The CDR3 totals 12 residues. The germline gives CDR1 SQVTM, CDR2 ANQGSEA. CDR3 protein: CVGQGNTGELFF. CDR3 in DNA: TGCGTTGGACAGGGGAACACCGGGGAGCTGTTTTTT.

This chain joins TRBV28 and TRBJ2-1; either TRBD1 or TRBD2 may supply D (5 bases each). Germline V gene lookup returns CDR1 MDHEN and CDR2 SYDVKM. Trimming pared 3 bases from V and 9 bases from J, leaving 9 bases between. This CDR3 contains 12 residues. The CDR3 loop is CASSLGVGEQFF. CDR3 DNA sequence: TGTGCCAGCAGTTTGGGGGTTGGTGAGCAGTTCTTC.

The chain joins TRBV27 to TRBJ2-3; D gene uncertain. This CDR3 region has 18 residues. V lost 8 bases and J 6 bases, leaving 30 bases between the germline ends. Germline CDR1 and CDR2: MNHEY and SMNVEV (reference sequence). CDR3 sequence: CASGLSTSSVDVGDTQYF. CDR3 coding DNA: TGTGCCAGCGGCCTAAGTACATCATCGGTAGATGTGGGGGATACGCAGTATTTT.

The chain is built from TRBV5-6 and TRBJ1-5; 8 bases match TRBD1. J was trimmed by 5 bases and V by 4 bases; bases with no gene match: 5. The CDR3 consists of 14 residues. Germline loops: CDR1 SGHDT, CDR2 YYEEEE. The chain's CDR3 is CASSLGTGYQPQHF. The CDR3 coding sequence is TGTGCCAGCAGCCTAGGGACAGGATATCAGCCCCAGCATTTT.